The T cell receptor (beta chain) described here comes from a study of a mutant IDH1 vaccine in newly diagnosed glioma. At the level of the study: Patients were started on vaccination 4-6 weeks after radiotherapy alone, or with temozolomide cycles. Patients under treatment included approximately 60% males and approximately 40% females and had a mean age of around 40 years.

The CDR3 consists of 13 residues. Germline assignment: CDR1 SGHRS and CDR2 YFSETQ. Described time point: week 23, last vaccination. Doses consisted of 300 ug of mutant IDH1 20-mer peptide each, paired with topical imiquimod. This clone was seen a handful of times. Its antigen remains unidentified. At one of its ends the junction is not consistent with the germline gene, which may arise from a read error. This table comes from immunoSEQ multiplex PCR, and its TCRdb copy is limited to in-frame clones, with some not included. The sample gives over 55,000 clones, about 81% of which show up once; approximately 7.6% is in the top ten.

This sequence was found in a woman aged 40 to 55 with glioma. Some clones in this sample may be carry-over from other donors' samples. The gene calls are TRBV5-1 and TRBJ1-4, with 7 nucleotides matching TRBD1. This specimen consisted of PBMCs, obtained from a glioma patient whose treatment included an IDH1 peptide vaccine. CDR3 in DNA: TGCGCCAGCAGCTGGGACAGTTATGAAGAACTGTTTTTT. Its translation is CASSWDSYEELFF.